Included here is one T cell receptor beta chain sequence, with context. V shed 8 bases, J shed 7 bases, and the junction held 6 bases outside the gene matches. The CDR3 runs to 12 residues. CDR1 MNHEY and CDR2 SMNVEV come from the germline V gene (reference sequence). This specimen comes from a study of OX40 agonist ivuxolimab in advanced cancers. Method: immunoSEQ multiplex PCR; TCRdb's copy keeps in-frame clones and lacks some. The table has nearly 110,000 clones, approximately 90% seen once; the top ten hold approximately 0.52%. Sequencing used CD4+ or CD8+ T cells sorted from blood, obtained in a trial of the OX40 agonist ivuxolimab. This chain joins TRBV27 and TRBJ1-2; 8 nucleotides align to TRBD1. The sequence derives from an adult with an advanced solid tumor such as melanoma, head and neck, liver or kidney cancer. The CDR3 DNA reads TGTGCCAGCGCGCAGGGGGCGGGTGGCTACACCTTC. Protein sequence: CASAQGAGGYTF.